This is a list of T cell receptor beta chains from one sample in a study of T cells after posttransplantation cyclophosphamide. Using immunoSEQ multiplex PCR, the repertoire was profiled, and TCRdb retains in-frame clones only, with some absent. In the table there are 25,000 to 30,000 clones, roughly 90% of which are singletons. The sequenced sample consisted of PBMCs. These TCRs come from a man in his fifties or sixties. Each CDR3 is given with its conserved first and last residue. The size of a clone is reported for some rows only, either as once, few or many, or as a class for expanded clones.

CDR3 length: 12; clone size: -; J gene: TRBJ1-1; V gene: TRBV19; CDR3 protein: CASKQGAFIAFF
CDR3 length: 13; clone size: -; J gene: TRBJ2-3; V gene: TRBV2; CDR3 protein: CASSGGRVDTQYF
CDR3 length: 16; clone size: -; J gene: TRBJ1-3; V gene: TRBV11-3; CDR3 protein: CASSPPLLDKRNTIYF
CDR3 length: 16; clone size: -; J gene: TRBJ1-4; V gene: TRBV5-6; CDR3 protein: CASSLARAGANEKLFF
CDR3 length: 14; clone size: -; J gene: TRBJ1-4; V gene: TRBV27; CDR3 protein: CASSSVRVGEKLFF
CDR3 length: 14; clone size: -; J gene: TRBJ2-7; V gene: TRBV4-1; CDR3 protein: CASSQGLGGNEQYF
CDR3 length: 17; clone size: -; J gene: TRBJ1-4; V gene: TRBV4-2; CDR3 protein: CASSQDQTGGINEKLFF
CDR3 length: 14; clone size: -; J gene: TRBJ1-2; V gene: TRBV30; CDR3 protein: CAWSAIRTGYGYTF
CDR3 length: 15; clone size: few; J gene: TRBJ2-7; V gene: TRBV7-2; CDR3 protein: CASSLTGLAGVGQYF
CDR3 length: 15; clone size: -; J gene: TRBJ2-5; V gene: TRBV7-8; CDR3 protein: CASSSTSGTFETQYF
CDR3 length: 16; clone size: -; J gene: TRBJ2-3; V gene: TRBV9; CDR3 protein: CASSVEAGLSTDTQYF
CDR3 length: 14; clone size: -; J gene: TRBJ1-1; V gene: TRBV18; CDR3 protein: CASSLGHLNTEAFF
CDR3 length: 15; clone size: -; J gene: TRBJ1-5; V gene: TRBV28; CDR3 protein: CASSFRGYSNQPQHF
CDR3 length: 14; clone size: -; J gene: TRBJ1-2; V gene: TRBV30; CDR3 protein: CAWERDTVNYGYTF
CDR3 length: 15; clone size: -; J gene: TRBJ1-2; V gene: TRBV27; CDR3 protein: CASSFLTGGAYGYTF
CDR3 length: 12; clone size: -; J gene: -; V gene: TRBV5-4; CDR3 protein: CASSVLRYEQYF
CDR3 length: 16; clone size: -; J gene: TRBJ2-3; V gene: TRBV19; CDR3 protein: CASSMQDWGSTDTQYF
CDR3 length: 13; clone size: few; J gene: TRBJ2-7; V gene: TRBV7-8; CDR3 protein: CASSPGPGYEQYF
CDR3 length: 18; clone size: -; J gene: TRBJ2-3; V gene: TRBV19; CDR3 protein: CASSPGLAGGPSTDTQYF
CDR3 length: 11; clone size: -; J gene: TRBJ2-7; V gene: TRBV6-5; CDR3 protein: CASRGVYEQYF
CDR3 length: 13; clone size: -; J gene: TRBJ1-1; V gene: TRBV5-6; CDR3 protein: CASSNLGHAEAFF
CDR3 length: 15; clone size: -; J gene: TRBJ2-1; V gene: TRBV4-1; CDR3 protein: CASSQETGPYNEQFF
CDR3 length: 15; clone size: once; J gene: TRBJ1-5; V gene: TRBV30; CDR3 protein: CAWALGDGGGQPQHF
CDR3 length: 14; clone size: -; J gene: TRBJ2-7; V gene: TRBV29-1; CDR3 protein: CSASGTSGSYEQYF
CDR3 length: 14; clone size: -; J gene: TRBJ2-7; V gene: TRBV5-1; CDR3 protein: CASSTGTEGLGQYF
CDR3 length: 15; clone size: -; J gene: TRBJ2-5; V gene: TRBV18; CDR3 protein: CASSPRQEGAETQYF
CDR3 length: 15; clone size: few; J gene: TRBJ1-1; V gene: TRBV9; CDR3 protein: CASSPQTGRYTEAFF
CDR3 length: 13; clone size: -; J gene: TRBJ1-1; V gene: TRBV19; CDR3 protein: CASSIHLSVQAFF
CDR3 length: 14; clone size: -; J gene: TRBJ2-1; V gene: TRBV7-2; CDR3 protein: CASSLLGQGNEQFF
CDR3 length: 15; clone size: -; J gene: TRBJ2-7; V gene: TRBV4-1; CDR3 protein: CASSQRGQVAYEQYF
CDR3 length: 15; clone size: -; J gene: TRBJ2-7; V gene: TRBV5-4; CDR3 protein: CASSLAARGSYEQYF
CDR3 length: 14; clone size: -; J gene: TRBJ1-2; V gene: TRBV6-5; CDR3 protein: CASSRTRGGYGYTF
CDR3 length: 12; clone size: -; J gene: TRBJ1-2; V gene: TRBV7-9; CDR3 protein: CASSLEGRDYTF
CDR3 length: 15; clone size: few; J gene: TRBJ2-3; V gene: TRBV10-3; CDR3 protein: CAISGSSVRGDTQYF
CDR3 length: 17; clone size: -; J gene: TRBJ2-5; V gene: TRBV2; CDR3 protein: CASSDGLAGGPGETQYF
CDR3 length: 16; clone size: -; J gene: TRBJ1-1; V gene: TRBV28; CDR3 protein: CASSSFWGPANTEAFF
CDR3 length: 13; clone size: once; J gene: TRBJ1-2; V gene: TRBV18; CDR3 protein: CASSPERSNGYTF
CDR3 length: 13; clone size: few; J gene: TRBJ1-1; V gene: TRBV5-6; CDR3 protein: CASSLSMNTEAFF
CDR3 length: 17; clone size: -; J gene: TRBJ2-3; V gene: TRBV29-1; CDR3 protein: CSVGGISGGSYTDTQYF
CDR3 length: 15; clone size: -; J gene: TRBJ2-1; V gene: TRBV5-4; CDR3 protein: CASSLRREFRNEQFF
CDR3 length: 15; clone size: -; J gene: TRBJ2-3; V gene: TRBV5-4; CDR3 protein: CASSSTGTSRDTQYF
CDR3 length: 16; clone size: -; J gene: TRBJ2-3; V gene: TRBV5-1; CDR3 protein: CASSLYGLEGTDTQYF
CDR3 length: 17; clone size: -; J gene: TRBJ1-1; V gene: TRBV4-1; CDR3 protein: CASSRRTTERVNTEAFF
CDR3 length: 15; clone size: -; J gene: TRBJ2-3; V gene: TRBV5-1; CDR3 protein: CASSLITAGEDTQYF
CDR3 length: 14; clone size: -; J gene: TRBJ2-5; V gene: TRBV19; CDR3 protein: CASSIDPQGETQYF
CDR3 length: 12; clone size: -; J gene: TRBJ1-2; V gene: TRBV30; CDR3 protein: CAWSVNRDGYTF